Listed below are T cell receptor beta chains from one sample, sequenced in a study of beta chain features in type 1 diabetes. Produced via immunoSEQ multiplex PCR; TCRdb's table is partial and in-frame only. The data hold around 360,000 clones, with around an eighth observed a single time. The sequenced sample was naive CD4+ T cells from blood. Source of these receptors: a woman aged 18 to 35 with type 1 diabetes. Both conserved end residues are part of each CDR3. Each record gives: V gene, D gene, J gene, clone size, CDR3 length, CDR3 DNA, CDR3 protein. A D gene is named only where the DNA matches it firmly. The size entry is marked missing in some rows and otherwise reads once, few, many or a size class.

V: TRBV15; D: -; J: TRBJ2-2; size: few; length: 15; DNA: TGTGCCACCAGCAGAGGTCAGGGAATCACCGGGGAGCTGTTTTTT; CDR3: CATSRGQGITGELFF
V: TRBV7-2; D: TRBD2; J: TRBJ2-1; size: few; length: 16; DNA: TGTGCCAGCAGCGTCCTAGCGGGGGTAACGAACAATGAGCAGTTCTTC; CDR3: CASSVLAGVTNNEQFF
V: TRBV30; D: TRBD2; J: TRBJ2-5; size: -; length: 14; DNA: TGTGCCTGGAGGCCACGCGGGGGAAGAGAGACCCAGTACTTC; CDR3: CAWRPRGGRETQYF
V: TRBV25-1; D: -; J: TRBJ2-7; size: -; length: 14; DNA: TGTGCCAGCAGCCGAAGGGGGTTGTCCTACGAGCAGTACTTC; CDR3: CASSRRGLSYEQYF
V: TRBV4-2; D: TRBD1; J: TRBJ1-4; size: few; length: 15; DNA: TGTGCCAGCAGCCAAGTGGGTCAGGGGGATGAAAAACTGTTTTTT; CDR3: CASSQVGQGDEKLFF
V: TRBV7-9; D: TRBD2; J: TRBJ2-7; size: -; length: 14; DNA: TGTGCCAGCAGTCCCGGGACTACCTCCTACGAGCAGTACTTC; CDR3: CASSPGTTSYEQYF
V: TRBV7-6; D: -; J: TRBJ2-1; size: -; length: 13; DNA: TGTGCCAGCAGCCCATGGGGCGAGTATGAGCAGTTCTTC; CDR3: CASSPWGEYEQFF
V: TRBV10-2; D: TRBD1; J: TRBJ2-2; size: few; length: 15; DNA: TGCGCCAGCAGTGGGCCGGCCAGGGGGCTCGGGGAGCTGTTTTTT; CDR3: CASSGPARGLGELFF
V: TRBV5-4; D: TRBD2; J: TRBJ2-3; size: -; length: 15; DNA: TGTGCCAGCAGCACGAGACTAGCGGGCTCAGATACGCAGTATTTT; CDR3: CASSTRLAGSDTQYF
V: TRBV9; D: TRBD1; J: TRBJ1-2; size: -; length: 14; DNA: TGTGCCAGCAGCGTAGGACAGGGGGGCTATGGCTACACCTTC; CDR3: CASSVGQGGYGYTF
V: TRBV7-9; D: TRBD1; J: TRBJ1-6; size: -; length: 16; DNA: TGTGCCAGCAGCCCGAAGGACAGGGGAGGTGAATCACCCCTCCACTTT; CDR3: CASSPKDRGGESPLHF
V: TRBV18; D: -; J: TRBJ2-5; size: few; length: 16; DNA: TGTGCCAGCTCACCTAACCCCCCGCAGGGAGGAGAGACCCAGTACTTC; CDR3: CASSPNPPQGGETQYF
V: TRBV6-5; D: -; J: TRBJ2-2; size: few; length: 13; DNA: TGTGCCAGCAGGGGACATGTGGCCGGGGAGCTGTTTTTT; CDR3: CASRGHVAGELFF
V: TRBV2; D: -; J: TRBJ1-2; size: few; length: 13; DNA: TGTGCCAGCAGCGCTTACGGGACTTATGGCTACACCTTC; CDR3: CASSAYGTYGYTF
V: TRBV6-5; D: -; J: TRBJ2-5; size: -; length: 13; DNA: TGTGCCAGCAGTTACAGGCGGGGTGAGACCCAGTACTTC; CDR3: CASSYRRGETQYF
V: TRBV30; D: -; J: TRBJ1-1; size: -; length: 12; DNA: TGTGCCTGGAGTGTACTAGGCACTGAAGCTTTCTTT; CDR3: CAWSVLGTEAFF
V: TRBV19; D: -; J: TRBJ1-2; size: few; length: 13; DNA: TGTGCCAGTACCGAATGGGGGGTAAAGGGCTACACCTTC; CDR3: CASTEWGVKGYTF
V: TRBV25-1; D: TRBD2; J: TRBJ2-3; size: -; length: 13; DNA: TGTGCCAGCAGTCTCCCGGGGGGGGGCACGCAGTATTTT; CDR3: CASSLPGGGTQYF
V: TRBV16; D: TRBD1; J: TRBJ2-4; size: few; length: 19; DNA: TGTGCCAGCAGCCAGCCACGACAGGGGGCTTCGGGAGCCAAAAACATTCAGTACTTC; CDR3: CASSQPRQGASGAKNIQYF
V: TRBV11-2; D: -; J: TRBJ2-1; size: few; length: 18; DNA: TGTGCCACCAAAGCGGGTGGGGGAACCAGGTCTGGTTACAATGAGCAGTTCTTC; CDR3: CATKAGGGTRSGYNEQFF
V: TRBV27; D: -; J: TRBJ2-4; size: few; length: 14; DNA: TGTGCCAGCAGCCCAACCTGGAGCAAAAACATTCAGTACTTC; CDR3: CASSPTWSKNIQYF
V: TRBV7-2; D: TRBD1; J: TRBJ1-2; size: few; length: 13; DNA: TGTGCCAGCAGACGACAGGGCCGACGTGGCTACACCTTC; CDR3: CASRRQGRRGYTF
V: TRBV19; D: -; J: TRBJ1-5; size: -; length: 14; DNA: TGTGCCAGTAGGAGCGAACTCGAGCCGCAGCCCCAGCATTTT; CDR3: CASRSELEPQPQHF
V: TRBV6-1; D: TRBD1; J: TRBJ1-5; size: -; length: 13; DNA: TGTGCCAGCAGTGAGGACAGGGGCCAGCCCCAGCATTTT; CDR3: CASSEDRGQPQHF
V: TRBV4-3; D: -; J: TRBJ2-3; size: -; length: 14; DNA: TGCGCCAGCAGCCAAGGGGGGGGGCCAGATACGCAGTATTTT; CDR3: CASSQGGGPDTQYF
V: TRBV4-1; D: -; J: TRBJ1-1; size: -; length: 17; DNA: TGCGCCAGCAGCCAGTTTCCGAAAGCCAATCTGAACACTGAAGCTTTCTTT; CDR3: CASSQFPKANLNTEAFF
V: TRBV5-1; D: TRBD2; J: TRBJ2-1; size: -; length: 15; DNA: TGCGCCAGCAGCGTTACTAGCGGGAGGCAAGGTGAGCAGTTCTTC; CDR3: CASSVTSGRQGEQFF
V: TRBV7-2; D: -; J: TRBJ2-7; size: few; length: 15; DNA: TGTGCCAGCAGCTTAACCGGGGGTAGCTCCTACGAGCAGTACTTC; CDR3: CASSLTGGSSYEQYF
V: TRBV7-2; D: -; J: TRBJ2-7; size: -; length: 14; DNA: TGTGCCAGCAGTGTACCCTCCAGGAATCTCGAGCAGTACTTC; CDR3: CASSVPSRNLEQYF
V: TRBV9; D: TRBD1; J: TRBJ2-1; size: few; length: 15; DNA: TGTGCCAGCAGCGCGACAGGGAGCTCCTACAATGAGCAGTTCTTC; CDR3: CASSATGSSYNEQFF
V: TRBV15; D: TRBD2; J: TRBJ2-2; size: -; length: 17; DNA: TGTGCCACCAGCGCGCCTGGACGGGGGGCGAACACCGGGGAGCTGTTTTTT; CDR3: CATSAPGRGANTGELFF
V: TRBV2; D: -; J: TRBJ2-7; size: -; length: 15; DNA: TGTGCCAGCAGTGTAGGGGGGCCTCAGGGGGGATGGCAGTACTTC; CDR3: CASSVGGPQGGWQYF
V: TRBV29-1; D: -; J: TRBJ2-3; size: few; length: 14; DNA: TGCAGCGTTCGCAGACAGTCAGACACAGATACGCAGTATTTT; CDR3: CSVRRQSDTDTQYF
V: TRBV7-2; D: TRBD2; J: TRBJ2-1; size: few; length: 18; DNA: TGTGCCAGCAGCTCCAACTTTAGGGGAGCGGGGGGGCGGGGTGAGCAGTTCTTC; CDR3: CASSSNFRGAGGRGEQFF
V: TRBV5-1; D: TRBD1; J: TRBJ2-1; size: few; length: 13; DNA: TGCGCCAGCAGCCTTTACAGGGGGAATGAGCAGTTCTTC; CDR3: CASSLYRGNEQFF
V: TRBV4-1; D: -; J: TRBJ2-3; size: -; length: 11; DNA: TGCGCCAGCAGCCAAGGCCTACGTCAGTATTTT; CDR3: CASSQGLRQYF